The 23 T cell receptor beta chains below come from one sample, sequenced in a study of cytomegalovirus exposure and HLA in healthy donors. Primers for the PCR totalled 60 Vbeta and 13 Jbeta. Sequenced by immunoSEQ multiplex PCR; TCRdb stores in-frame clones only, minus some. The data show around 100,000 clones, over 60% seen once. Sequenced: PBMCs. These receptors all come from a man aged 30 to 45 in good health and CMV-seropositive.

The V gene is TRBV6-6, the J gene TRBJ1-1; D remains unclear. This CDR3 is 14 amino acids long. Germline loops: CDR1 MNHNY, CDR2 SVGAGI (reference sequence). Trimming shortened V by 5 bases and J by 1 base, and 11 bases separated the two germline ends. The CDR3 spells CASSELPPNTEAFF. The CDR3 nucleotides read TGTGCCAGCAGTGAGTTGCCCCCGAACACTGAAGCTTTCTTT.

The rearrangement joins TRBV5-4 to TRBJ2-7; TRBD1 might be the D (5 bases). CDR1 is SGHNT and CDR2 is YYREEE in the germline V gene (reference sequence). The CDR3 runs 13 residues. Trimming removed 0 bases at V and 2 bases at J, with 6 bases between. The CDR3 DNA follows: TGTGCCAGCAGCTTGGGCAGGGCCTACGAGCAGTACTTC. Amino acids: CASSLGRAYEQYF.

V is TRBV29-1 and J is TRBJ2-1, with 9 bases aligning to TRBD1. Germline V lookup: CDR1 SQVTM, CDR2 ANQGSEA. J lost 5 bases, V lost 4 bases, and 3 bases had no gene match. The CDR3 runs 13 residues. CDR3 sequence: CSVGGQGHNEQFF. CDR3 in DNA: TGCAGCGTTGGGGGACAGGGTCACAATGAGCAGTTCTTC.

This chain joins TRBV6-6 and TRBJ2-1, with TRBD2 identical over 7 bases. The V segment lost 0 bases and the J segment 7 bases; nucleotides outside the gene matches: 6. The CDR3 covers 15 residues. Germline V gene lookup returns CDR1 MNHNY and CDR2 SVGAGI (reference sequence). CDR3 amino acids: CASSYSIGGGNEQFF. The CDR3 DNA is TGTGCCAGCAGTTACTCGATTGGGGGGGGAAATGAGCAGTTCTTC.

This chain uses TRBV29-1 with TRBJ1-2; a weak D match, TRBD1 (5 bases). V was trimmed by 7 bases and J by 6 bases, leaving 15 bases between them. The CDR3 runs 12 residues. The germline V gene has CDR1 SQVTM and CDR2 ANQGSEA. The CDR3 loop is CSAGSQGNGYTF. The CDR3 bases are TGCAGCGCTGGCAGCCAGGGCAATGGCTACACCTTC. The complete variable domain, with remaining parts taken from reference TRBV29-1 and TRBJ1-2, reads SAVISQKPSRDICQRGTSLTIQCQVDSQVTMMFWYRQQPGQSLTLIATANQGSEATYESGFVIDKFPISRPNLTFSTLTVSNMSPEDSSIYLCSAGSQGNGYTFGSGTRLTVV.

This clone was observed a single time. The chain combines TRBV5-6 with TRBJ2-1; 11 bases agree with TRBD2. The junction had 5 bases not matched to a gene; V was cut back by 2 bases and J by 7 bases. Germline assignment: CDR1 SGHDT and CDR2 YYEEEE. The CDR3 has 15 residues. CDR3 sequence: CASSFGLAGGNEQFF. The CDR3 region has the DNA TGTGCCAGCAGCTTTGGGCTAGCGGGGGGAAATGAGCAGTTCTTC.

The rearrangement joins TRBV2 to TRBJ1-4; maybe TRBD1 (5 bases). V lost 1 base, J lost 4 bases, and 7 bases lay in between. Germline loops: CDR1 SNHLY, CDR2 FYNNEI. The CDR3 runs to 14 residues. CDR3 loop: CASSEGRDNEKLFF. CDR3 coding DNA: TGTGCCAGCAGTGAAGGCAGGGATAATGAAAAACTGTTTTTT.

This chain connects TRBV6-6 to TRBJ1-5, with D perhaps matching TRBD1 (5 bases). Trimming left V 6 bases short and J 1 base short, with 16 bases between. Looked up from germline, CDR1 is MNHNY and CDR2 is SVGAGI (reference sequence). This CDR3 comprises 16 residues. The CDR3 bases are TGTGCCAGCAGCCGATTGGAAGGGGCAAGCAATCAGCCCCAGCATTTT. Translating gives CASSRLEGASNQPQHF.

This rearrangement joins TRBV18 to TRBJ1-2, with D possibly being TRBD1 (5 bases). Germline values: CDR1 KGHSH, CDR2 LQKENI. The V end lost 2 bases, the J end lost 5 bases, and 15 bases lay between the germline ends. The CDR3 has 15 residues. The DNA of the CDR3 is TGTGCCAGCTCACCAGTACCCCGCAGGGAATATGGCTACACCTTC. Its protein is CASSPVPRREYGYTF. Complete variable domain (other parts from reference TRBV18 and TRBJ1-2): NAGVMQNPRHLVRRRGQEARLRCSPMKGHSHVYWYRQLPEEGLKFMVYLQKENIIDESGMPKERFSAEFPKEGPSILRIQQVVRGDSAAYFCASSPVPRREYGYTFGSGTRLTVV.

This chain connects TRBV27 to TRBJ1-4; 8 nucleotides agree with TRBD1. The germline CDR1 and CDR2 sequences are MNHEY and SMNVEV (reference sequence). This CDR3 contains 17 residues. V lost 1 base, J lost 7 bases, and 11 bases stayed unmatched. This chain's CDR3 is CASSLFGARGQGEKLFF. The CDR3, as DNA: TGTGCCAGCAGTTTATTTGGGGCCAGGGGGCAGGGTGAAAAACTGTTTTTT.

The rearrangement links TRBV2 to TRBJ2-2; TRBD1 agrees at 7 bases. With 3 bases clipped from V and 5 bases from J, the junction kept 12 bases outside the gene matches. CDR1 and CDR2 (germline): SNHLY, FYNNEI. The length of the CDR3 is 17 residues. The DNA of the CDR3 is TGTGCCAGCAGTGATCCCTTAGGGGGCGCGGGTACCGGGGAGCTGTTTTTT. This encodes CASSDPLGGAGTGELFF. Together with reference TRBV2 and TRBJ2-2, the CDR3 gives the full variable domain: EPEVTQTPSHQVTQMGQEVILRCVPISNHLYFYWYRQILGQKVEFLVSFYNNEISEKSEIFDDQFSVERPDGSNFTLKIRSTKLEDSAMYFCASSDPLGGAGTGELFFGEGSRLTVL.

This chain uses TRBV6-5 with TRBJ2-4; perhaps TRBD1 as D (6 bases). Trimming left V 7 bases short and J 4 bases short, with 14 bases between. The CDR3 totals 14 residues. Germline assignment: CDR1 MNHEY and CDR2 SVGAGI. The CDR3 here is CASTPSQGKNIQYF. Written as DNA, the CDR3 is TGTGCCAGCACCCCTTCCCAGGGGAAAAACATTCAGTACTTC.

This clone was detected only once. V and J are TRBV4-3 and TRBJ2-1; possible D gene TRBD2, 7 bases. V shed 1 base and J shed 4 bases, with 17 bases lying between them. Germline loops: CDR1 LGHNA, CDR2 YSLEER. The CDR3 runs to 17 residues. In DNA form, the CDR3 reads TGCGCCAGCAGCCAAGGGGCGGGGGCGACGCGGTACAATGAGCAGTTCTTC. This gives the protein CASSQGAGATRYNEQFF.

V gene TRBV19 combines with J gene TRBJ2-7, with TRBD1 matching over 7 bases. The V gene end was trimmed by 2 bases and the J gene end by 3 bases; junction bases not matched to a gene: 7. Germline CDR1 is LNHDA and CDR2 is SQIVND (reference sequence). The CDR3 sequence is 15 residues long. CDR3 sequence: CASSITGQRNYEQYF. In DNA, the CDR3 is TGTGCCAGTAGTATAACGGGACAGAGAAACTACGAGCAGTACTTC.

The chain recombines TRBV18 with TRBJ2-3; TRBD1 matches 8 bases. V lost 5 bases, J lost 4 bases, and 8 bases stayed unmatched. The CDR3 has 15 amino acids. Germline lookup yields CDR1 KGHSH and CDR2 LQKENI. CDR3 in amino acids: CASSYAGGASDTQYF. The CDR3 coding sequence is TGTGCCAGCTCATATGCAGGGGGCGCATCAGATACGCAGTATTTT.

The chain joins TRBV6-5 to TRBJ2-5; D might be TRBD2 (5 bases). V lost 6 bases and J 2 bases, leaving 10 bases between the germline ends. The CDR3 totals 13 residues. Germline loops: CDR1 MNHEY, CDR2 SVGAGI. The CDR3, as DNA: TGTGCCAGCAGGGCCCCGGGGCAAGAGACCCAGTACTTC. Its protein product is CASRAPGQETQYF.

For the CDR3, the DNA is TGTGCCAGCAGCCGGCGGGGCAGGGTCGGCTCCTACGAGCAGTACTTC. As protein: CASSRRGRVGSYEQYF. The gene calls are TRBV14 and TRBJ2-7; tentatively, D is TRBD2 (6 bases). CDR1 and CDR2 from the germline V gene are SGHDN and FVKESK. The CDR3 covers 16 residues. V was cut by 4 bases and J by 0 bases, with 16 bases left in between.

In this sample, this clone turned up once. The J gene is TRBJ1-6, the V gene TRBV7-9; TRBD1 might be the D (6 bases). V was clipped by 2 bases and J by 7 bases, with 12 bases between them. CDR3 length: 15 residues. Germline CDR1 reads SEHNR; CDR2 reads FQNEAQ (reference sequence). The CDR3 region is CASSLSGQGNSPLHF. In DNA form, the CDR3 reads TGTGCCAGCAGCTTAAGTGGGCAGGGGAATTCACCCCTCCACTTT.

V is TRBV6-5 and J is TRBJ1-2; D uncertain. Between the trimmed V and J ends, which lost 2 bases and 8 bases, there was a span of 15 bases. Germline V gives CDR1 MNHEY, CDR2 SVGAGI. The CDR3 spans 14 residues. CDR3 DNA: TGTGCCAGCAGTTACGCCGGGATCAGGAGGGGCTACACCTTC. Protein sequence: CASSYAGIRRGYTF.

The CDR3 region is CASSPPGRDYGYTF. CDR3 coding DNA: TGTGCCAGCTCACCACCGGGTCGGGACTATGGCTACACCTTC. V usage is TRBV18 and J usage is TRBJ1-2; D is unresolved. This CDR3 has 14 residues. V dropped 0 bases and J dropped 3 bases, with 8 bases sitting between them. In germline, CDR1 is KGHSH, CDR2 LQKENI.

This clone has just a few counts. The rearrangement uses TRBV2 and TRBJ1-1, with TRBD1 matching 7 bases. Germline lookup yields CDR1 SNHLY and CDR2 FYNNEI. This CDR3 has 14 amino acids. V lost 7 bases, J lost 4 bases, and 9 bases stayed unmatched. The CDR3 DNA is TGTGCCAGCACTCCCCGACAGGGAGCCACTGAAGCTTTCTTT. It yields the protein CASTPRQGATEAFF.

This clone is a singleton in its sample. The chain couples TRBV7-9 to TRBJ2-6; possible D gene TRBD1, 5 bases. Germline lookup yields CDR1 SEHNR and CDR2 FQNEAQ (reference sequence). V was clipped by 4 bases and J by 0 bases, with 13 bases between them. CDR3 length: 17 amino acids. The CDR3 sequence is CASSYDSSYSGANVLTF. CDR3 nucleotide sequence: TGTGCCAGCAGCTACGACAGTTCTTACTCTGGGGCCAACGTCCTGACTTTC.

V usage is TRBV10-2 and J usage is TRBJ2-5, with a weak D call TRBD1 (6 bases). V lost 5 bases to trimming and J lost 7 bases, with 14 bases between them. CDR3 length: 13 amino acids. Germline values: CDR1 WSHSY, CDR2 SAAADI. The CDR3 protein is CASSQQGDATQYF. Here the CDR3 DNA reads TGCGCCAGCAGTCAACAGGGTGATGCGACCCAGTACTTC.